One sample yielded the 31 T cell receptor beta chains listed below, sequenced in a study of spatial heterogeneity in lung cancer (dated by TCRdb to the late 2010s). Results the study describes overall, beyond this receptor: The tumor nonsynonymous mutation count correlated with the number of expanded alpha and beta TCRs within the tumor.

These TCRs' antigens remain unknown. Libraries came from 5' RACE. Sequencing was carried out with a NextSeq 500. Using fastp trimming at Q25 and MiXCR clonotype assembly, TCRdb reanalyzed the public sequencing data and kept in-frame beta chains. Every CDR3 protein is listed once, alongside the most common genes and DNA of its rows. For this sample the table gives around 3,000 distinct CDR3 sequences, of which around 6% were detected only once. Around a tenth of the sample is held by the ten biggest clonotypes. The time point label here, explained by the study, means: sample taken at primary tumor resection. Sequenced here: lung tumor tissue, sampled at surgery. The source of these receptors is a male donor with early-stage non-small cell lung cancer.

By frequency in the sample, this clonotype is medium-sized. The chain links TRBV6-5 to TRBJ1-1; D gene unclear. This CDR3 has 15 amino acids. Trimming stripped 0 bases from V and 5 bases from J, with 13 bases between. Germline assignment: CDR1 MNHEY and CDR2 SVGAGI. CDR3 in amino acids: CASSYSRTGGTEAFF. The CDR3, as DNA: TGTGCCAGCAGTTACTCGAGGACCGGAGGGACTGAAGCTTTCTTT.

By share of the sample, this clonotype is medium-sized (0.01 to 0.1%). The rearrangement uses TRBV12-3 or TRBV12-4 and TRBJ2-5, with 7 bases matching TRBD2. This CDR3 contains 15 residues. The V gene end was trimmed by 6 bases and the J gene end by 2 bases; junction bases not matched to a gene: 9. CDR3 region: CASRPGTTKQETQYF. CDR3 DNA: TGTGCCAGCAGACCCGGGACTACCAAACAAGAGACCCAGTACTTC.

This clonotype was counted many times. The CDR3 sequence: CASRSTGGYTEAFF. The CDR3 DNA follows: TGTGCCAGCAGAAGCACAGGGGGCTACACTGAAGCTTTCTTT. V and J are TRBV6-6 and TRBJ1-1, with 9 nucleotides matching TRBD1. CDR1 is MNHNY, CDR2 SVGAGI, per germline (reference sequence). The CDR3 runs 14 residues. V lost 6 bases to trimming and J lost 3 bases; unmatched junction nucleotides: 5.

This clonotype is termed medium-sized (0.01 to 0.1%). This sequence joins TRBV29-1 and TRBJ2-3, with D unclear. The CDR3 has 12 amino acids. The V gene's germline CDR1 is SQVTM and CDR2 ANQGSEA. With 7 bases removed from V and 3 bases from J, the gap between germline ends came to 11 bases. The CDR3: CSAGPSTDTQYF. The CDR3 coding sequence is TGCAGCGCGGGCCCCTCTACAGATACGCAGTATTTT.

By its share, this clonotype is medium-sized. The chain carries TRBV5-5 and TRBJ1-1; 8 bases map to TRBD1. The CDR3 extends over 16 amino acids. The ends lost 4 bases at V and 9 bases at J; junction bases unmatched: 17. Looked up from germline, CDR1 is SGHKS and CDR2 is YYEKEE (reference sequence). CDR3 residues: CASSENPEQGARQAFF. The CDR3, as DNA: TGTGCCAGCAGCGAGAACCCCGAGCAGGGGGCCCGTCAAGCTTTCTTT.

The gene calls are TRBV6-5 and TRBJ2-1; D unclear. Looked up from germline, CDR1 is MNHEY and CDR2 is SVGAGI. The V end was cut by 6 bases, the J end by 3 bases, with 18 bases between. The CDR3 length is 16 residues. The CDR3 coding sequence is TGTGCCAGCAGCTCTGGGCCGAACCTTAACTACAATGAGCAGTTCTTC. Translated: CASSSGPNLNYNEQFF.

By its share, this clonotype is medium-sized. The rearrangement uses TRBV5-1 and TRBJ2-3, with TRBD2 matching over 12 bases. The V gene's germline CDR1 is SGHRS and CDR2 YFSETQ. CDR3 size: 16 residues. With 6 bases clipped from V and 2 bases from J, the junction kept 7 bases outside the gene matches. The CDR3 DNA reads TGCGCCAGCACCCGACTAGCGGGGGCCACCACAGATACGCAGTATTTT. As protein: CASTRLAGATTDTQYF.

This clonotype is deemed medium-sized. V usage is TRBV5-6 and J usage is TRBJ2-3; 9 bases agree with TRBD1. CDR1 is SGHDT and CDR2 is YYEEEE in the germline V gene. The CDR3 is 18 residues long. V was pared by 0 bases and J by 1 base, with 9 bases of the junction left unmatched. The CDR3 DNA sequence: TGTGCCAGCAGCTTGGCCCTGGGACAGGGCGAGGGCACAGATACGCAGTATTTT. It codes for CASSLALGQGEGTDTQYF.

By proportion, this clonotype is medium-sized (0.01 to 0.1%). This chain's CDR3 is CATRLRGGDEKLFF. CDR3 in DNA: TGTGCCACCAGATTGCGGGGAGGGGATGAAAAACTGTTTTTT. The chain uses TRBV15 and TRBJ1-4; D is possibly TRBD1 (5 bases). Germline CDR1 and CDR2: LNHNV and YYDKDF (reference sequence). CDR3 size: 14 residues. Trimming left V 6 bases short and J 6 bases short, with 14 bases between.

This clonotype is labeled as large. The rearrangement joins TRBV7-2 to TRBJ2-2; D is undetermined. The germline gives CDR1 SGHTA, CDR2 FQGNSA. The CDR3 loop spans 13 amino acids. The V and J ends lost 5 bases and 6 bases respectively, with 10 bases between them. The CDR3 DNA follows: TGTGCCAGCAGCCCCGTTCGGTCCGGGGAGCTGTTTTTT. As protein: CASSPVRSGELFF.

This clonotype is medium-sized. J is TRBJ2-2 and V is TRBV29-1, with a tentative D call TRBD1 (6 bases). Germline V CDR1 and CDR2: SQVTM, ANQGSEA. This CDR3 has 15 amino acids. V lost 1 base and J 1 base, leaving 10 bases between the germline ends. CDR3 nucleotide sequence: TGCAGCGTTGAAGTCCCGACAGGGAACACCGGGGAGCTGTTTTTT. This translates into CSVEVPTGNTGELFF.

The V call is TRBV6-5, the J call TRBJ2-1; tentatively, D is TRBD1 (6 bases). The germline gives CDR1 MNHEY, CDR2 SVGAGI. Trimming took 10 bases from V and 6 from J, leaving 19 bases between them. This CDR3 spans 14 amino acids. The CDR3 coding sequence is TGTGCCACTCAGGGTGAGACAGGCCGCAATGAGCAGTTCTTC. Protein: CATQGETGRNEQFF.

Many counts were recorded for this clonotype. The chain employs TRBV4-2 and TRBJ2-7; TRBD2 matches 10 bases. The CDR3 loop spans 16 amino acids. Trimming removed 6 bases from V and 2 bases from J; junction bases left unmatched: 10. CDR1 LGHNA and CDR2 YNFKEQ come from the germline V gene. The CDR3 DNA follows: TGTGCCAGCAGGCCCAACCTAGCGGGGGCCGCCTACGAGCAGTACTTC. Protein product: CASRPNLAGAAYEQYF.

This clonotype was detected a few times. DNA of the CDR3: TGTGCCAGCAGCCAAGACGGACAAGGGGGCTATGGCTACACCTTC. It encodes CASSQDGQGGYGYTF. This sequence joins TRBV4-2 and TRBJ1-2, with D perhaps matching TRBD1 (6 bases). The CDR3 consists of 15 residues. The germline V gene has CDR1 LGHNA and CDR2 YNFKEQ. The ends were cut back, 0 bases at V and 4 bases at J, with 12 bases in the middle.

The chain uses TRBV11-2 and TRBJ2-3, with D uncertain. CDR3 size: 12 residues. The germline gives CDR1 SGHAT, CDR2 FQNNGV. Trimming shortened V by 4 bases and J by 2 bases, and 4 bases separated the two germline ends. In nucleotides, the CDR3 is TGTGCCAGCAGCTATTACACAGATACGCAGTATTTT. This codes for CASSYYTDTQYF. The variable domain in full, with the rest retrieved from reference TRBV11-2 and TRBJ2-3, is EAGVAQSPRYKIIEKRQSVAFWCNPISGHATLYWYQQILGQGPKLLIQFQNNGVVDDSQLPKDRFSAERLKGVDSTLKIQPAKLEDSAVYLCASSYYTDTQYFGPGTRLTVL.

By frequency in the sample, this clonotype is medium-sized (0.01 to 0.1%). The V gene is TRBV18, the J gene TRBJ2-3, with 9 bases that match TRBD2. The junction had 3 bases not matched to a gene; V was cut back by 0 bases and J by 8 bases. The CDR3 totals 14 residues. In germline, CDR1 is KGHSH, CDR2 LQKENI. Here the CDR3 DNA reads TGTGCCAGCTCACCACCTAGCGGGAGTGTTACGCAGTATTTT. Translation gives CASSPPSGSVTQYF.

This clonotype counts as medium-sized. This chain connects TRBV5-1 to TRBJ2-5; 9 nucleotides match TRBD2. Germline V gene lookup returns CDR1 SGHRS and CDR2 YFSETQ. The V gene end was trimmed by 5 bases and the J gene end by 3 bases; junction bases not matched to a gene: 8. This CDR3 contains 15 residues. CDR3: CASRRGGLREETQYF. In nucleotides, the CDR3 is TGCGCCAGCAGGCGGGGGGGCCTACGGGAAGAGACCCAGTACTTC.

This clonotype is medium-sized (0.01 to 0.1%). The rearrangement uses TRBV29-1 and TRBJ2-6; a weak D match, TRBD1 (6 bases). The CDR3 is 14 amino acids. Germline-derived CDR1 and CDR2 are SQVTM and ANQGSEA. Trimming pared 7 bases from V and 0 bases from J, leaving 10 bases between. CDR3 in DNA: TGCAGCGCCGGACAGTCCTCTGGGGCCAACGTCCTGACTTTC. Its translation: CSAGQSSGANVLTF.

By its share, this clonotype is medium-sized. This rearrangement joins TRBV10-3 to TRBJ2-5, with 10 bases aligning to TRBD1. V trimming: 4 bases; J trimming: 5 bases; junction bases outside the gene matches: 10. The CDR3 is 16 amino acids. Per germline, CDR1 ENHRY and CDR2 SYGVKD. CDR3 region: CAISATTGGRPETQYF. DNA for the CDR3: TGTGCCATCAGTGCAACGACAGGGGGCCGTCCGGAGACCCAGTACTTC.

V gene TRBV7-8 combines with J gene TRBJ2-5; the match to TRBD1 covers 8 bases. The V and J ends lost 5 bases and 4 bases, in that order; junction bases with no gene match: 9. The CDR3 covers 15 residues. Germline V gene sequence: CDR1 SGHVS, CDR2 FQNEAQ. This CDR3 is CASSTTRGLGETQYF. The CDR3 DNA sequence: TGTGCCAGCAGCACCACCAGGGGGCTTGGAGAGACCCAGTACTTC. The full variable domain, with the rest looked up from reference TRBV7-8 and TRBJ2-5, is GAGVSQSPRYKVAKRGQDVALRCDPISGHVSLFWYQQALGQGPEFLTYFQNEAQLDKSGLPSDRFFAERPEGSVSTLKIQRTQQEDSAVYLCASSTTRGLGETQYFGPGTRLLVL.

This clonotype qualifies as medium-sized. The chain uses TRBV14 and TRBJ1-1, with unresolved D. The CDR3 has 16 amino acids. The V end was cut by 4 bases, the J end by 0 bases, with 15 bases between. Germline assignment: CDR1 SGHDN and CDR2 FVKESK. For the CDR3, the DNA is TGTGCCAGCAGCCGAGACGGACGGCTCCTGAACACTGAAGCTTTCTTT. It specifies CASSRDGRLLNTEAFF.

This clonotype ranks as medium-sized (0.01 to 0.1%). V and J are TRBV9 and TRBJ2-5; 9 nucleotides match TRBD2. CDR1 is SGDLS, CDR2 YYNGEE, per germline. Trimming at V came to 2 bases and at J to 1 base, leaving 3 bases not matched to a gene. CDR3 size: 15 residues. DNA for the CDR3: TGTGCCAGCAGCGTTAGCGGGAGTACCCAAGAGACCCAGTACTTC. Its translation: CASSVSGSTQETQYF.

By frequency in the sample, this clonotype is medium-sized. J is TRBJ2-1 and V is TRBV28, with 12 bases aligning to TRBD2. The CDR3 runs 17 residues. Germline trimming cut 5 bases from V and 0 bases from J; bases unmatched to any gene: 5. CDR1 is MDHEN and CDR2 is SYDVKM in the germline V gene. The CDR3 nucleotides read TGTGCCAGCAGTCTCTCGACTAGCGGGAGCTCCTACAATGAGCAGTTCTTC. Its protein product is CASSLSTSGSSYNEQFF.

This clonotype is medium-sized (0.01 to 0.1%). The V call is TRBV3-1, the J call TRBJ2-4, with unresolved D. Germline CDR1 and CDR2: LGHDT and YNNKEL (reference sequence). Deletions cut 5 bases from V and 1 base from J, with 18 bases between. CDR3 size: 17 residues. The CDR3 nucleotides are TGTGCCAGCAGCGCCTGGCAAGGTCCCCAGGCCAAAAACATTCAGTACTTC. Its translation: CASSAWQGPQAKNIQYF.

By frequency in the sample, this clonotype is medium-sized. This chain links TRBV6-2 or TRBV6-3 with TRBJ2-5; 8 bases are a match to TRBD1. Germline CDR1 MNHEY, CDR2 SVGEGT. The trim removed 0 bases at V and 5 bases at J, leaving 11 bases unmatched. This CDR3 is built from 17 residues. The CDR3 region has the DNA TGTGCCAGCAGTTACTCGAGTATGCCAGGGGGCCGGGAGACCCAGTACTTC. Translating it yields CASSYSSMPGGRETQYF.

This clonotype is judged medium-sized. The V and J genes are TRBV28 and TRBJ1-5; possible D gene TRBD1, 6 bases. Trimming removed 3 bases from V and 7 bases from J, with 16 bases in between. CDR1 is MDHEN, CDR2 SYDVKM, per germline. The CDR3 loop spans 15 amino acids. CDR3 nucleotides: TGTGCCAGCAGTTTCCCGCAGGGGAAGATCCAGCCCCAGCATTTT. This codes for CASSFPQGKIQPQHF. Full variable domain (rest looked up from reference TRBV28 and TRBJ1-5): DVKVTQSSRYLVKRTGEKVFLECVQDMDHENMFWYRQDPGLGLRLIYFSYDVKMKEKGDIPEGYSVSREKKERFSLILESASTNQTSMYLCASSFPQGKIQPQHFGDGTRLSIL.

The chain links TRBV15 to TRBJ1-6; D remains unclear. V was cut by 1 base and J by 6 bases, with 13 bases left in between. Per the germline V gene, CDR1 is LNHNV and CDR2 is YYDKDF (reference sequence). There are 16 residues in the CDR3. CDR3 sequence reads: CATSRVRASVNSPLHF. CDR3 coding DNA: TGTGCCACCAGCAGAGTCCGGGCTTCAGTTAATTCACCCCTCCACTTT.

This clonotype is medium-sized. This sequence joins TRBV28 and TRBJ2-5; tentative D call: TRBD2 (5 bases). Between the trimmed V and J ends, which lost 2 bases and 5 bases, there was a span of 12 bases. The CDR3 loop spans 14 amino acids. The V gene's germline CDR1 is MDHEN and CDR2 SYDVKM. For the CDR3, the DNA is TGTGCCAGCAGTTTAAGAGGAGGATGGGAGACCCAGTACTTC. Protein: CASSLRGGWETQYF.

Judged by abundance, this clonotype is medium-sized (0.01 to 0.1%). This chain connects TRBV6-6 to TRBJ2-5; TRBD1 agrees at 8 bases. CDR3 size: 16 residues. The germline V gene has CDR1 MNHNY and CDR2 SVGAGI (reference sequence). The V and J ends lost 6 bases and 5 bases, in that order; junction bases with no gene match: 14. The CDR3 DNA reads as TGTGCCAGCAGATCCTCCGGGACAGGCGCCGGGGAGACCCAGTACTTC. It codes for CASRSSGTGAGETQYF.

In its sample, this clonotype is large. The V call is TRBV10-3, the J call TRBJ2-3; maybe TRBD1 (6 bases). Germline V gives CDR1 ENHRY, CDR2 SYGVKD. The CDR3 has 12 residues. Trimming shortened V by 10 bases and J by 0 bases, and 8 bases separated the two germline ends. CDR3 in amino acids: CATGDSTDTQYF. For the CDR3, the DNA is TGTGCCACAGGGGACAGCACAGATACGCAGTATTTT.

This clonotype is termed medium-sized. The rearrangement joins TRBV20-1 to TRBJ2-1; TRBD1 matches at 7 bases. The CDR3 sequence is 15 residues long. Germline V CDR1 and CDR2: DFQATT, SNEGSKA (reference sequence). The J segment lost 4 bases and the V segment lost 0 bases, leaving 6 bases of the junction unmatched. CDR3 nucleotides: TGCAGTGCTAGAGATCCGCAGGGGGTATACAATGAGCAGTTCTTC. Translation: CSARDPQGVYNEQFF.